The present TCR beta chain was sequenced within a study of post-analysis software for immune sequencing data. Germline V lookup: CDR1 MNHNS, CDR2 SASEGT. The V end was cut by 1 base, the J end by 0 bases, with 12 bases between. CDR3 length: 16 residues. On this clonotype: The antigen is not known.

General study points: Controls had lower frequencies than patients of a handful of TRBV segments, which included TRBV5-6, TRBV5-1 and TRBV20-1.

Tagging with unique molecular identifiers was a feature of the TCR beta cDNA libraries. From the PCR reads, TCRdb called clonotypes with MiXCR, one entry per CDR3 protein. Here the sample spans fewer than 850,000 distinct CDR3 sequences, 25% to 30% being singletons. Sequencing was carried out using blood. The chain uses TRBV6-1 and TRBJ2-5, with TRBD2 as a possible D gene (6 bases). This TCR was sampled from a girl between 10 and 17 years old with multiple sclerosis. The CDR3 nucleotides read TGTGCCAGCAGTGAAGGGACTACTGTAAACCAAGAGACCCAGTACTTC. This encodes CASSEGTTVNQETQYF.